The 18 T cell receptor beta chains given below trace back to one sample, sequenced in a study of OX40 agonist ivuxolimab in advanced cancers. Sequencing was performed with immunoSEQ multiplex PCR; in TCRdb, only in-frame clones are kept and a portion is missing. The sample holds 40,000 to 55,000 clones, over 80% seen once. The sample in question was CD4+ or CD8+ T cells sorted from blood, obtained in a trial of the OX40 agonist ivuxolimab. The receptors here all came from an adult with an advanced solid tumor such as melanoma, head and neck, liver or kidney cancer.

The chain carries TRBV6-5 and TRBJ1-2; TRBD1 aligns across 7 bases. V shed 9 bases and J 3 bases; nucleotides not matched to a gene: 4. The CDR3 covers 12 residues. Germline V CDR1 and CDR2: MNHEY, SVGAGI. The CDR3 nucleotides are TGTGCCAGTAGAACAGGGGACTATGGCTACACCTTC. Protein product: CASRTGDYGYTF.

The V call is TRBV15, the J call TRBJ2-7; TRBD1 matches 7 bases. Germline V gives CDR1 LNHNV, CDR2 YYDKDF (reference sequence). Trimming cost V 7 bases and J 7 bases; bases outside gene matches: 16. This CDR3 region has 15 residues. In DNA form, the CDR3 reads TGTGCCACCACCCAAGATGGACAGGCTCCGAGGGAGCAGTACTTC. Encoded protein: CATTQDGQAPREQYF.

The V and J genes are TRBV18 and TRBJ2-7; perhaps TRBD1 as D (6 bases). Germline CDR1 reads KGHSH; CDR2 reads LQKENI. This CDR3 has 15 amino acids. The V end lost 4 bases, the J end lost 5 bases, and 18 bases lay between the germline ends. CDR3 DNA sequence: TGTGCCAGCTCACTTGCCATGGGCAGGGGCAACGAGCAGTACTTC. It translates to CASSLAMGRGNEQYF.

The genes are TRBV27 and TRBJ2-4; TRBD2 matches at 10 bases. Looked up from germline, CDR1 is MNHEY and CDR2 is SMNVEV (reference sequence). This CDR3 is 14 amino acids long. Trimming took 6 bases from V and 9 from J; bases not matched to a gene: 8. The CDR3 loop is CASRPLAGLTIQYF. The DNA of the CDR3 is TGTGCCAGCAGGCCACTAGCGGGGCTAACCATTCAGTACTTC.

The rearrangement uses TRBV5-1 and TRBJ1-1; the D gene is possibly TRBD1 (5 bases). Deletions cut 0 bases from V and 5 bases from J, with 11 bases between. The CDR3 length is 14 residues. Germline assignment: CDR1 SGHRS and CDR2 YFSETQ. The DNA of the CDR3 is TGCGCCAGCAGCTTGGTGGGGGGAGGGACTGAAGCTTTCTTT. It yields the protein CASSLVGGGTEAFF.

This clone occurred once. CDR3 sequence (DNA): TGCAGCGTAGCCCCTAGCGGGGGGTACAATGAGCAGTTCTTC. It encodes CSVAPSGGYNEQFF. The V gene is TRBV29-1, the J gene TRBJ2-1; the match to TRBD2 covers 11 bases. Germline V gene lookup returns CDR1 SQVTM and CDR2 ANQGSEA. The CDR3 is 14 residues long. The V gene end was trimmed by 6 bases and the J gene end by 4 bases; junction bases not matched to a gene: 5.

The V call is TRBV14, the J call TRBJ2-1, with 14 bases that match TRBD2. Trimming removed 2 bases from V and 5 bases from J; junction bases left unmatched: 11. The CDR3 has 19 residues. Germline V gene sequence: CDR1 SGHDN, CDR2 FVKESK. CDR3 in amino acids: CASSQHRGLAGASDNEQFF. CDR3 bases: TGTGCCAGCAGCCAACACAGGGGACTAGCGGGAGCTTCCGACAATGAGCAGTTCTTC.

The chain joins TRBV29-1 to TRBJ1-5; tentative D call: TRBD1 (6 bases). The V and J ends lost 6 bases and 2 bases respectively, with 14 bases between them. The CDR3 runs 14 residues. Germline values: CDR1 SQVTM, CDR2 ANQGSEA. CDR3 nucleotide sequence: TGCAGCGTCGCAACAGGGTGGGGCAATCAGCCCCAGCATTTT. Protein: CSVATGWGNQPQHF.

The chain uses TRBV5-4 and TRBJ2-2; 7 bases fit TRBD1. The ends lost 3 bases at V and 4 bases at J; junction bases unmatched: 3. Germline V gene sequence: CDR1 SGHNT, CDR2 YYREEE (reference sequence). This CDR3 region has 14 residues. Written as DNA, the CDR3 is TGTGCCAGCAGCTACAGGGGTAGCACCGGGGAGCTGTTTTTT. Translation: CASSYRGSTGELFF.

The count of this clone is one. J is TRBJ2-7 and V is TRBV18, with a tentative D call TRBD2 (5 bases). This CDR3 has 13 amino acids. Trimming cost V 6 bases and J 0 bases, with 9 bases left between them. CDR1 and CDR2 from the germline V gene are KGHSH and LQKENI. The DNA of the CDR3 is TGTGCCAGCTCCCCTAGCAGCTCCTACGAGCAGTACTTC. Protein sequence: CASSPSSSYEQYF.

This clone appeared a single time. The chain has TRBV5-5 and TRBJ1-2; TRBD1 aligns across 8 bases. V shed 2 bases, J shed 7 bases, and the junction held 10 bases outside the gene matches. CDR3 size: 15 residues. CDR1 is SGHKS and CDR2 is YYEKEE in the germline V gene (reference sequence). This chain's CDR3 is CASSLTGGMVSGYTF. The CDR3 nucleotides are TGTGCCAGCAGCTTAACAGGGGGAATGGTTTCTGGCTACACCTTC.

The genes are TRBV11-2 and TRBJ1-1, with no clear D. CDR3 length: 13 amino acids. Germline V CDR1 and CDR2: SGHAT, FQNNGV. V gave up 3 bases and J gave up 1 base, with 6 bases separating them. The chain's CDR3 is CASSFTKNTEAFF. The CDR3 DNA follows: TGTGCCAGCAGCTTCACAAAGAACACTGAAGCTTTCTTT.

The CDR3 sequence is CASSLVPGLSFYEQYF. CDR3 nucleotide sequence: TGCGCCAGCAGCTTGGTCCCGGGACTATCATTCTACGAGCAGTACTTC. The gene calls are TRBV5-1 and TRBJ2-7; 7 positions match TRBD2. Germline V gives CDR1 SGHRS, CDR2 YFSETQ. There are 16 residues in the CDR3. The V segment lost 0 bases and the J segment 3 bases; nucleotides outside the gene matches: 9.

The rearrangement uses TRBV5-6 and TRBJ2-5; D is unclear. The end of the DNA aligns better with TRBJ2-7, so the J call may be wrong. The CDR3 length is 13 residues. In germline, CDR1 is SGHDT, CDR2 YYEEEE. CDR3 nucleotides: TGTGCCAGCAGCTTGGCCAACGACCGCGAGCAGTACTTC. Protein sequence: CASSLANDREQYF.

This chain links TRBV6-6 with TRBJ1-5; D unclear. Looked up from germline, CDR1 is MNHNY and CDR2 is SVGAGI (reference sequence). The V end was cut by 10 bases, the J end by 1 base, with 17 bases between. There are 15 residues in the CDR3. The CDR3 loop is CAIHSEGFSNQPQHF. The CDR3 DNA sequence: TGTGCCATACACTCCGAGGGTTTCAGCAATCAGCCCCAGCATTTT.

V gene TRBV7-9 combines with J gene TRBJ1-4; 7 bases agree with TRBD1. The CDR3 runs 15 residues. J was trimmed by 1 base and V by 5 bases; bases with no gene match: 4. Per the germline V gene, CDR1 is SEHNR and CDR2 is FQNEAQ (reference sequence). Here the CDR3 reads CASSVQGETNEKLFF. CDR3 DNA: TGTGCCAGCAGCGTCCAGGGGGAAACTAATGAAAAACTGTTTTTT.

This clone was seen just once. The chain has TRBV5-1 and TRBJ2-1, with D hard to call. CDR1 is SGHRS and CDR2 is YFSETQ in the germline V gene. Trimming removed 4 bases from V and 8 bases from J, with 10 bases in between. The CDR3 sequence is 12 residues long. CDR3 nucleotide sequence: TGCGCCAGCAGCCCCCTTAGGGATGAGCAGTTCTTC. As protein: CASSPLRDEQFF.

The chain's CDR3 is CASSPLRGLDEQYF. DNA of the CDR3: TGTGCCAGCAGCCCCCTGAGGGGGCTGGACGAGCAGTACTTC. The chain couples TRBV6-1 to TRBJ2-7; 7 nucleotides align to TRBD1. CDR3 size: 14 residues. Germline V gives CDR1 MNHNS, CDR2 SASEGT. J was trimmed by 5 bases and V by 6 bases; bases with no gene match: 10.